The subject of this entry is one T cell receptor (beta chain). This sample is drawn from a study of T cell responses to AZD1222 COVID-19 vaccine. Germline CDR1 reads MGHRA; CDR2 reads YSYEKL. V gave up 0 bases and J gave up 7 bases, with 8 bases separating them. The CDR3 consists of 13 residues. Sequenced by immunoSEQ multiplex PCR; TCRdb stores in-frame clones only, minus some. Of 72,000 or so clones in the sample, roughly nine tenths were seen once. The chain recombines TRBV4-1 with TRBJ2-3; D not certain. The TCR was taken from an adult in good health. Here the sequenced sample was peripheral blood, taken on day 0 of AZD1222 vaccination. CDR3 region: CASSQDQGNTQYF. CDR3 coding DNA: TGCGCCAGCAGCCAAGATCAAGGGAATACGCAGTATTTT.